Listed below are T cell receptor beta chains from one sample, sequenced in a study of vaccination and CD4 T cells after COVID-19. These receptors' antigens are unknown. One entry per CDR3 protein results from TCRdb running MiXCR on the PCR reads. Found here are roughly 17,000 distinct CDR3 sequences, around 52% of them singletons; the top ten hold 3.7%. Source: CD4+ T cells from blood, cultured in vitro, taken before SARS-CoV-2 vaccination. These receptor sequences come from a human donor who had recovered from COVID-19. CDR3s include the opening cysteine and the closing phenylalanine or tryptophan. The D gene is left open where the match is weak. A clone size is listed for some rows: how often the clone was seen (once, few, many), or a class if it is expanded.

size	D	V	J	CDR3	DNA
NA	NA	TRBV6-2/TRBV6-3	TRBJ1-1	CASTLTSPATEAFF	TGTGCCAGCACCCTAACCTCCCCAGCCACTGAAGCTTTCTTT
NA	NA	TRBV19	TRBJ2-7	CASSIVAGDPYEQYF	TGTGCCAGTAGTATAGTAGCCGGGGACCCCTACGAGCAGTACTTC
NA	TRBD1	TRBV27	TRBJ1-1	CASRHWDSSTEAFF	TGTGCCAGCAGACACTGGGACAGCTCTACTGAAGCTTTCTTT
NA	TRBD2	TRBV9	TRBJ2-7	CASSVGAGTYEQYF	TGTGCCAGCAGCGTAGGAGCGGGGACCTACGAGCAGTACTTC
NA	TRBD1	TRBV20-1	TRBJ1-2	CSASLPGQGASVYGYTF	TGCAGTGCTAGCCTACCGGGACAGGGGGCTTCAGTCTATGGCTACACCTTC
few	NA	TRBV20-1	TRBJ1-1	CSARDFRGHTEAFF	TGCAGTGCTAGAGATTTTCGGGGACACACTGAAGCTTTCTTT
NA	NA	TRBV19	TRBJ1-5	CASSIVGAGSQPQHF	TGTGCCAGTAGTATAGTTGGGGCAGGGAGTCAGCCCCAGCATTTT
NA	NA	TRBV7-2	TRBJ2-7	CASSLGAVAGPSYEQYF	TGTGCCAGCAGCTTAGGGGCCGTTGCGGGGCCCTCCTACGAGCAGTACTTC
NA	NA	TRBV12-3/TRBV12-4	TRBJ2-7	CASSPRYEQYF	TGTGCCAGCAGTCCCCGCTACGAGCAGTACTTC
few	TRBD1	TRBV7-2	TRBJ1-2	CASSLRQGNYGYTF	TGTGCCAGCAGCTTACGACAGGGGAACTATGGCTACACCTTC
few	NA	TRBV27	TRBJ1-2	CASSPMRAGDYGYTF	TGTGCCAGCAGTCCGATGAGAGCAGGGGACTATGGCTACACCTTC
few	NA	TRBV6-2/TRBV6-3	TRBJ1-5	CASSYGATQHF	TGTGCCAGCAGTTACGGGGCAACCCAGCATTTT
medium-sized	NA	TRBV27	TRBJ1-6	CASSLSGGDRTYNSPLHF	TGTGCCAGCAGTTTATCGGGGGGAGACAGAACCTATAATTCACCCCTCCACTTT
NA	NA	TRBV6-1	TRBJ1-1	CASSDGRGRTEAFF	TGTGCCAGCAGTGACGGACGAGGGCGGACTGAAGCTTTCTTT
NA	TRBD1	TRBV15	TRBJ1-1	CATSTRTTGVGAFF	TGTGCCACCAGCACCCGGACAACAGGGGTTGGCGCTTTCTTT
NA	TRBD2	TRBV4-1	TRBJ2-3	CASSPSVASGRRSDTQYF	TGCGCCAGCAGCCCCTCAGTGGCTAGCGGGAGAAGGTCGGATACGCAGTATTTT
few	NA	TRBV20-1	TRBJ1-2	CSARGGRAVYGYTF	TGCAGTGCTAGAGGGGGAAGGGCAGTCTATGGCTACACCTTC
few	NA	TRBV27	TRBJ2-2	CASSLSRGGELFF	TGTGCCAGCAGTTTATCGAGGGGCGGGGAGCTGTTTTTT
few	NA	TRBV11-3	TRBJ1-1	CASSLGRQVDAFF	TGTGCCAGCAGCTTAGGCCGGCAGGTGGATGCTTTCTTT
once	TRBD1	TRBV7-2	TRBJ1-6	CASSLQGGENSPLHF	TGTGCCAGCAGCCTACAGGGGGGAGAGAATTCACCCCTCCACTTT
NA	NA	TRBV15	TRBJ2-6	CATSRALSGANVLTF	TGTGCCACCAGCAGAGCCCTCTCTGGGGCCAACGTCCTGACTTTC
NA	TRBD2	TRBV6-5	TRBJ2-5	CASSSPLGLAVGGETQYF	TGTGCCAGCAGTTCCCCACTGGGACTAGCGGTGGGGGGAGAGACCCAGTACTTC
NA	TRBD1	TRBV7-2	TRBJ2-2	CASSRDRANTGELFF	TGTGCCAGCAGCCGGGACAGAGCGAACACCGGGGAGCTGTTTTTT
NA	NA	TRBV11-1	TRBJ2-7	CASSFGGFTDFWNEQYF	TGTGCCAGCAGCTTTGGGGGGTTCACAGATTTTTGGAACGAGCAGTACTTC
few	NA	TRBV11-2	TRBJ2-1	CASSLEVVNEQFF	TGTGCCAGCAGCTTAGAGGTCGTCAATGAGCAGTTCTTC
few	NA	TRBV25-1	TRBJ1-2	CASSELGTALEGYTF	TGTGCCAGCAGTGAATTGGGGACCGCCTTGGAGGGCTACACCTTC
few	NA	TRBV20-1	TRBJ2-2	CSARAPRGNTGELFF	TGCAGTGCTAGAGCCCCACGCGGGAACACCGGGGAGCTGTTTTTT
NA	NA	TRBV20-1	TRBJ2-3	CSARDDGGNADTQYF	TGCAGTGCTAGAGATGATGGAGGGAACGCAGATACGCAGTATTTT
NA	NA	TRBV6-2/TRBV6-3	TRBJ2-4	CASSYRQGSKNIQYF	TGTGCCAGCAGTTACCGGCAGGGCAGCAAAAACATTCAGTACTTC
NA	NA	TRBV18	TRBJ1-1	CASSPPFLGSRPEAFF	TGTGCCAGCTCACCACCATTTCTTGGCAGCCGGCCTGAAGCTTTCTTT
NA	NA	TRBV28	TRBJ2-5	CASLTGSQETQYF	TGTGCCAGCTTAACGGGCAGTCAAGAGACCCAGTACTTC
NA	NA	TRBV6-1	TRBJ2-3	CASSVGDTQYF	TGTGCCAGCAGTGTTGGAGATACGCAGTATTTT
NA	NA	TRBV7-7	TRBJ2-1	CASSPDRTTYNEQFF	TGTGCCAGCAGCCCCGACAGGACCACATACAATGAGCAGTTCTTC
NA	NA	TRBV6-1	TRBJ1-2	CASSETITVDGYTF	TGTGCCAGCAGTGAAACTATCACAGTTGATGGCTACACCTTC
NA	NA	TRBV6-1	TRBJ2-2	CASQGGSLYEQYFGPNTGELFF	NA
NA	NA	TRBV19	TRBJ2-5	CASSSIVLGETQYF	TGTGCCAGTAGTTCTATCGTCTTGGGAGAGACCCAGTACTTC
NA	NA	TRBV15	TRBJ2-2	CATSRGTGELFF	TGTGCCACCAGCAGGGGAACCGGGGAGCTGTTTTTT
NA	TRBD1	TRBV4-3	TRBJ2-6	CASSQDMSRAGGITGANVLTF	TGCGCCAGCAGCCAAGATATGAGTAGGGCAGGGGGAATCACTGGGGCCAACGTCCTGACTTTC
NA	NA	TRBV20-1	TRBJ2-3	CSAPSSGAGDTQYF	TGCAGTGCTCCAAGTAGTGGGGCGGGGGATACGCAGTATTTT
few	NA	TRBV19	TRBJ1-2	CASSIGSRDVGYTF	TGTGCCAGTAGTATAGGATCCAGGGATGTTGGCTACACCTTC
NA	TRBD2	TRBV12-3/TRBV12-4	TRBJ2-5	CASSRLAVETQYF	TGTGCCAGCAGTCGGCTAGCGGTTGAGACCCAGTACTTC
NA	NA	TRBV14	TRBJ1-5	CASSPHLGPQHF	TGTGCCAGCAGCCCCCACCTAGGACCCCAGCATTTT
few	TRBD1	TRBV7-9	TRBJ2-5	CASSLDRGFTETQYF	TGTGCCAGCAGCCTGGACAGGGGTTTTACAGAGACCCAGTACTTC
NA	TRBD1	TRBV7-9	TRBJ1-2	CASSENTSRGRYGYTF	TGTGCCAGCAGCGAAAATACCTCAAGGGGGCGCTATGGCTACACCTTC
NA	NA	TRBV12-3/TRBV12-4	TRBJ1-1	CASSLYGGQNTEAFF	TGTGCCAGCAGTTTATACGGGGGGCAGAACACTGAAGCTTTCTTT
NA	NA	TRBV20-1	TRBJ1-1	CSATPPAGLPTEAFF	TGCAGTGCCACTCCCCCCGCAGGGCTACCAACTGAAGCTTTCTTT